This T cell receptor beta chain was documented in a study of beta chain features in type 1 diabetes (dated by TCRdb to 2016 to 2019). General notes on the study: Patients and healthy donors did not differ in mean age, gender distribution, total cell number or subset yield. Naive and central memory subsets were obtained from all 30 or so donors, but regulatory and stem cell-like memory subsets were isolated from only 8 patients and roughly 8 healthy donors. A total of roughly 99,000,000 sorted cells were examined across all samples, and the number of cells per subset was strongly correlated with RNA yield. The study compared TCRB repertoires of sorted circulating CD4+ T cell subsets between recently diagnosed type 1 diabetes patients and matched healthy donors. What the research found in general, with its limitations: Naive, central memory and regulatory TCRB repertoires appeared to be more alike among patients than among healthy donors. Because cDNA was sequenced instead of genomic DNA, highly expressing activated cells could be over-represented, though the groups showed no difference in activation or CD3 levels. PCR might favor shorter templates, but patient and control samples were amplified and corrected together, so any skew would affect both groups equally. HLA sub-analyses involved small numbers of individuals, so any influence of HLA type on TCRB rearrangement remained unresolved. At VDJ recombination sites, patients with type 1 diabetes made fewer insertions and deleted more nucleotides, a pattern implying thymic rearrangement abnormalities. A moderate but significant shortening of TCRB CDR3 length was observed in type 1 diabetes patients in all four CD4+ subsets.

All of the isolated RNA was reverse transcribed with the High Capacity cDNA Reverse Transcription Kit, so expressed TCRB transcripts were sequenced. Deep immunoSEQ sequencing was applied to naive, central memory and regulatory T cell samples, giving an average of about 3.57 million total reads per sample. After sorted cells were lysed in RLT buffer, RNA was extracted with DNase-treated RNeasy Micro or Mini kits, with the choice depending on cell number. To prevent cross-contamination, every cell subset was processed on its own, while patient and healthy donor samples were processed together. Using the immunoSEQ multiplex PCR, TCRB sequences were amplified from cDNA into 87-bp fragments spanning the CDR3 region. Sequencing of the amplicons was performed on the Illumina HiSeq platform. Turning to the authors' computational methods: PCR bias was computationally corrected using synthetic template baselines, reads within Hamming distance 2 were collapsed, and singletons that could not be merged were discarded. Reads were aligned against IMGT so that V, D and J genes, CDR3 length and insertions or deletions at six rearrangement sites could be assigned. Within each subset, clonotype counts were normalized to sorted cell number, after which true diversity and Gini coefficients were computed with the tcR R package. Repertoire sharing was quantified using the overlap coefficient calculated on TCRB nucleotide sequences. Out-of-frame TCRB sequences from naive cells were analyzed to stand in for the pre-selection repertoire. In its TCRdb copy, this immuneACCESS table keeps in-frame sequences only and misses some clones. Where compared with another copy, unresolved V genes explain less than half of these, and the others have no known cause. V and J calls and clone size are those listed in that table; D and trimming were worked out from the DNA. The sample includes 400,000 or so clones, with around 13% observed a single time. The ten most abundant clones make up 0.01% of the sample.

Per the germline V gene, SGHRS is the CDR1 and YFSETQ is the CDR2. The CDR3 runs 15 residues from the cysteine to the phenylalanine. Only CDR3 DNA is held: 45 bases, read in frame from base 1. V and J are truncated by 7 bases and 0 bases respectively, leaving an intervening sequence of 14 bases. Concerning this clone itself: Which antigen it targets is not known. No base-level quality is on record; no much larger clone is a single base apart.

Each donor gave one peripheral blood draw, roughly 0.11 L on average, collected into heparinised tubes. Using a panel that included CD45RO, CCR7, CD25, CD127, CD95 and CD27, naive, central memory, regulatory and stem cell-like memory CD4+ T cells were sorted on a BD FACSAria II. A purity above 95% was achieved for all sorted populations. PBMCs were separated immediately by Lymphoprep density gradient centrifugation and were stained directly, without being cultured. So that batch effects would be minimized, each experiment stained and sorted samples in pairs, pairing one healthy donor with one patient.

Sequenced: naive CD4+ T cells from blood. Interpreted using the paper, the cell subset or site label stands for: true naive CD4+ T cells. The rearrangement joined TRBV5-1 to TRBJ1-5; the D gene assignment is ambiguous. The receptor comes from a woman aged 18-35 years with type 1 diabetes. The sequenced DNA is TGCGCCAGCCACCCCCGCGGTTATAGCAATCAGCCCCAGCATTTT. The resulting protein is CASHPRGYSNQPQHF.